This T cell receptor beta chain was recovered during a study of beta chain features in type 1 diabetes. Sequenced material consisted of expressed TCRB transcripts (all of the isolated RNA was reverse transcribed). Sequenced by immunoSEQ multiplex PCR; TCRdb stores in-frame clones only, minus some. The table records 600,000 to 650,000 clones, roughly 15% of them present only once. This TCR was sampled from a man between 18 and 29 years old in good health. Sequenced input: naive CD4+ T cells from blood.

CDR3 region: CASSHSERSSYNSPLHF. The CDR3, as DNA: TGTGCCAGCAGCCATTCGGAACGAAGCTCCTATAATTCACCCCTCCACTTT. The V and J genes are TRBV4-2 and TRBJ1-6; no firm D call. The germline V and J ends were trimmed by 3 bases and 0 bases, with 12 bases remaining between them. The V gene's germline CDR1 is LGHNA and CDR2 YNFKEQ. This CDR3 is 17 amino acids long.